The 22 T cell receptor beta chains below come from one sample, sequenced in a study of blood T cell repertoires in COVID-19. The repertoire was sequenced with immunoSEQ multiplex PCR; TCRdb's copy has only in-frame clones and lacks some. This sample yields 150,000 to 200,000 clones, of which 75% to 85% are seen a single time; around 9.9% belongs to the top ten. The sample consisted of peripheral blood. Source of these receptors: a human donor in a cohort sampled during active COVID-19.

The rearrangement joins TRBV19 to TRBJ2-7, with D hard to call. The CDR3 length is 14 residues. Trimming removed 3 bases at V and 0 bases at J, with 9 bases between. CDR1 LNHDA and CDR2 SQIVND come from the germline V gene (reference sequence). CDR3 amino acids: CASSIGGFSYEQYF. The CDR3, as DNA: TGTGCCAGTAGTATCGGTGGTTTCTCCTACGAGCAGTACTTC.

The chain is built from TRBV3-1 (or the pseudogene TRBV3-2) and TRBJ2-3; perhaps TRBD2 as D (5 bases). V was shortened by 4 bases and J by 2 bases, with 10 bases between the two germline ends. Germline-derived CDR1 and CDR2 are LGHDT and YNNKEL (reference sequence). CDR3 length equals 14 residues. The CDR3 sequence is CASSRYGVTDTQYF. The CDR3 coding sequence is TGTGCCAGCAGCCGGTACGGGGTCACAGATACGCAGTATTTT.

This clone was detected only a few times. The CDR3 loop reads CASSLVGRSSYEQYF. Here the CDR3 DNA reads TGTGCCAGCAGTTTAGTTGGAAGGAGCTCCTACGAGCAGTACTTC. V and J are TRBV28 and TRBJ2-7; no clear D gene. This CDR3 has 15 amino acids. Trimming left V 2 bases short and J 0 bases short, with 11 bases between. CDR1 is MDHEN and CDR2 is SYDVKM in the germline V gene.

This clone was picked up one time. The chain joins TRBV7-2 to TRBJ2-3; TRBD2 matches 12 bases. V gave up 3 bases and J gave up 2 bases; unmatched junction bases: 6. This CDR3 contains 17 residues. In germline, CDR1 is SGHTA, CDR2 FQGNSA. The CDR3 loop reads CASSFFRTSGVTDTQYF. The CDR3 nucleotides are TGTGCCAGCAGCTTTTTCCGGACTAGCGGGGTCACAGATACGCAGTATTTT.

In regard to this clone: The same CDR3 also results from other DNA sequences found in this sample. The CDR3, as DNA: TGTGCCAGTAGTCCCGGGGGGCCCAACTATGGCTACACCTTC. This gives the protein CASSPGGPNYGYTF. The chain links TRBV27 to TRBJ1-2, with D tentatively TRBD1 (6 bases). The CDR3 is 14 amino acids. Germline assignment: CDR1 MNHEY and CDR2 SMNVEV (reference sequence). Trimming left V 9 bases short and J 2 bases short, with 16 bases between.

The genes are TRBV9 and TRBJ2-3; 9 nucleotides match TRBD2. V was pared by 0 bases and J by 5 bases, with 7 bases of the junction left unmatched. The CDR3 consists of 16 residues. Germline assignment: CDR1 SGDLS and CDR2 YYNGEE. CDR3 region: CASSVAAGGLGDTQYF. The CDR3 DNA is TGTGCCAGCAGCGTAGCGGCGGGGGGGCTCGGAGATACGCAGTATTTT. Full variable domain (missing parts from reference TRBV9 and TRBJ2-3): DSGVTQTPKHLITATGQRVTLRCSPRSGDLSVYWYQQSLDQGLQFLIQYYNGEERAKGNILERFSAQQFPDLHSELNLSSLELGDSALYFCASSVAAGGLGDTQYFGPGTRLTVL.

This chain links TRBV5-4 with TRBJ1-3; D remains ambiguous. The CDR3 runs 16 residues. V lost 1 base to trimming and J lost 1 base, with 12 bases between them. CDR1 SGHNT and CDR2 YYREEE come from the germline V gene (reference sequence). The CDR3 loop reads CASSLSREFSGNTIYF. CDR3 in DNA: TGTGCCAGCAGCTTGTCCCGGGAGTTTTCTGGAAACACCATATATTTT.

The CDR3 is CASSFNLNAGGRDTQYF. CDR3 sequence (DNA): TGTGCCAGCAGTTTCAATCTCAACGCGGGAGGAAGAGATACGCAGTATTTT. The genes are TRBV27 and TRBJ2-3; 8 positions agree with TRBD2. The trim removed 3 bases at V and 5 bases at J, leaving 13 bases unmatched. The CDR3 consists of 17 residues. Germline-derived CDR1 and CDR2 are MNHEY and SMNVEV (reference sequence).

CDR3 nucleotide sequence: TGTGCCAGCAGGCCTCAGGGGAAGTGGGAGACCCAGTACTTC. It translates to CASRPQGKWETQYF. The chain couples TRBV27 to TRBJ2-5; D may be TRBD1 (6 bases). Trimming shortened V by 6 bases and J by 5 bases, and 16 bases separated the two germline ends. The CDR3 totals 14 residues. Germline CDR1 reads MNHEY; CDR2 reads SMNVEV (reference sequence).

The table lists this clone with a count of one. The chain carries TRBV6-5 and TRBJ1-3; no clear D gene. The CDR3 has 14 amino acids. Trimming took off 6 bases at V and 0 bases at J, with 9 bases between the two ends. In germline, CDR1 is MNHEY, CDR2 SVGAGI. The CDR3, as DNA: TGTGCCAGCAGCCCCCAAAACTCTGGAAACACCATATATTTT. It yields the protein CASSPQNSGNTIYF.

This sequence joins TRBV30 and TRBJ1-1; D gene unclear. CDR3 length: 14 amino acids. V lost 5 bases and J lost 2, with 15 bases in between. The germline V gene has CDR1 GTSNPN and CDR2 SVGIG (reference sequence). CDR3 DNA sequence: TGTGCCTGGGCCTTCCGAGGCATTAACACTGAAGCTTTCTTT. It encodes CAWAFRGINTEAFF.

The rearrangement links TRBV10-3 to TRBJ2-2; 9 bases map to TRBD2. The V gene end was trimmed by 4 bases and the J gene end by 5 bases; junction bases not matched to a gene: 2. The germline CDR1 and CDR2 sequences are ENHRY and SYGVKD. The CDR3 length is 14 residues. The CDR3 sequence is CAISGAGGTGELFF. The CDR3 DNA sequence: TGTGCCATCAGTGGAGCGGGAGGAACCGGGGAGCTGTTTTTT.

J is TRBJ2-3 and V is TRBV5-1, with a possible D match to TRBD1 (5 bases). The CDR3 loop spans 15 amino acids. From germline, CDR1 is SGHRS and CDR2 YFSETQ. Trimming removed 4 bases at V and 2 bases at J, with 14 bases between. The CDR3 protein is CASSGVGADTDTQYF. Here the CDR3 DNA reads TGCGCCAGCAGCGGGGTTGGGGCGGACACAGATACGCAGTATTTT. Combining the CDR3 with reference TRBV5-1 and TRBJ2-3 gives the whole variable domain KAGVTQTPRYLIKTRGQQVTLSCSPISGHRSVSWYQQTPGQGLQFLFEYFSETQRNKGNFPGRFSGRQFSNSRSEMNVSTLELGDSALYLCASSGVGADTDTQYFGPGTRLTVL.

This clone appeared a single time. The rearrangement links TRBV5-1 to TRBJ2-5; a weak D match, TRBD2 (6 bases). CDR3 length: 13 residues. Trimming cost V 4 bases and J 5 bases, with 12 bases left between them. Germline V gene sequence: CDR1 SGHRS, CDR2 YFSETQ. The CDR3 DNA sequence: TGCGCCAGCAGCGGAGGGCCCGGCGAGACCCAGTACTTC. Its protein is CASSGGPGETQYF.

V and J are TRBV28 and TRBJ1-2, with D hard to call. This CDR3 spans 14 amino acids. Between the trimmed V and J ends, which lost 3 bases and 4 bases, there was a span of 12 bases. CDR1 and CDR2 from the germline V gene are MDHEN and SYDVKM. The CDR3 DNA reads as TGTGCCAGCAGTTTCGTCGGAGGACCCTATGGCTACACCTTC. Translating gives CASSFVGGPYGYTF.

The rearrangement joins TRBV4-1 to TRBJ2-7; 9 bases match TRBD2. The CDR3 spans 15 residues. J was trimmed by 2 bases and V by 2 bases; bases with no gene match: 4. Germline V gene lookup returns CDR1 MGHRA and CDR2 YSYEKL. The CDR3 here is CASSQSSGATYEQYF. The CDR3 DNA sequence: TGCGCCAGCAGCCAATCTAGCGGGGCTACCTACGAGCAGTACTTC.

The rearrangement uses TRBV18 and TRBJ2-7, with no clear D. Germline V gene sequence: CDR1 KGHSH, CDR2 LQKENI. Trimming stripped 2 bases from V and 3 bases from J, with 8 bases between. This CDR3 contains 13 residues. The CDR3 coding sequence is TGTGCCAGCTCACCAATCACAGACTACGAGCAGTACTTC. As protein: CASSPITDYEQYF.

CDR3 region: CASSRTDGGGNQPQHF. The CDR3 DNA follows: TGTGCCAGCAGTCGAACGGACGGGGGAGGCAATCAGCCCCAGCATTTT. The chain joins TRBV6-2 or TRBV6-3 to TRBJ1-5, with a possible D match to TRBD1 (5 bases). V was clipped by 5 bases and J by 2 bases, with 16 bases between them. This CDR3 is built from 16 residues. Germline CDR1 and CDR2: MNHEY and SVGEGT.

The chain has TRBV3-1 (or the pseudogene TRBV3-2) and TRBJ2-7, with 7 nucleotides matching TRBD2. This CDR3 is 14 amino acids long. Germline values: CDR1 LGHDT, CDR2 YNNKEL (reference sequence). The V segment lost 4 bases and the J segment 1 base; nucleotides outside the gene matches: 4. In nucleotides, the CDR3 is TGTGCCAGCAGCCTAGGGACTACATCCTACGAGCAGTACTTC. It translates to CASSLGTTSYEQYF.

This chain links TRBV7-9 with TRBJ1-3; D not certain. Per germline, CDR1 SEHNR and CDR2 FQNEAQ (reference sequence). Trimming cost V 6 bases and J 3 bases, with 18 bases left between them. The CDR3 has 16 amino acids. DNA for the CDR3: TGTGCCAGCAGACCCAAAGCGAGACTGGGTGGAAACACCATATATTTT. Protein product: CASRPKARLGGNTIYF.

The CDR3 region is CASSYSNRGLLEAEAFF. In nucleotides, the CDR3 is TGTGCCAGCAGTTACTCGAACAGGGGGCTTTTGGAGGCTGAAGCTTTCTTT. The J gene is TRBJ1-1, the V gene TRBV6-2 or TRBV6-3; 9 bases agree with TRBD1. Per the germline V gene, CDR1 is MNHEY and CDR2 is SVGEGT. Unmatched junction bases numbered 11, after V lost 0 bases and J lost 6 bases. The CDR3 extends over 17 amino acids.

Remarks on this clone: Additional DNA sequences in this sample encode the identical CDR3. V and J are TRBV9 and TRBJ1-2, with D perhaps matching TRBD1 (6 bases). The CDR3 is 13 residues long. Germline V gene lookup returns CDR1 SGDLS and CDR2 YYNGEE. Trimming took 3 bases from V and 4 from J, leaving 10 bases between them. The CDR3 DNA reads TGTGCCAGCAGCGCCGGACAGAGCTATGGCTACACCTTC. It translates to CASSAGQSYGYTF. Combining the CDR3 with reference TRBV9 and TRBJ1-2 gives the whole variable domain DSGVTQTPKHLITATGQRVTLRCSPRSGDLSVYWYQQSLDQGLQFLIQYYNGEERAKGNILERFSAQQFPDLHSELNLSSLELGDSALYFCASSAGQSYGYTFGSGTRLTVV.